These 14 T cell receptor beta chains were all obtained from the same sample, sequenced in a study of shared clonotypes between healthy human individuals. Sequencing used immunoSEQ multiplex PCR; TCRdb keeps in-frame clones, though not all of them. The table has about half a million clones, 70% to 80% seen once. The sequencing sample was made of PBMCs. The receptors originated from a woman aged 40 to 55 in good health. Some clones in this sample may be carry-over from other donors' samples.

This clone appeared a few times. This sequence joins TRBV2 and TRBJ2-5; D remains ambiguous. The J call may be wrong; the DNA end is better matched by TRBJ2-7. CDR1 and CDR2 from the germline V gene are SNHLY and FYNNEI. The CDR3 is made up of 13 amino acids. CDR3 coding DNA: TGTGCCAGCACTCAAGAGGCCTTCTACGAGCAGTACTTC. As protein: CASTQEAFYEQYF.

CDR3 residues: CASSLAEGAAFF. The CDR3 DNA follows: TGTGCCAGCAGCTTGGCCGAGGGGGCAGCTTTCTTT. The chain is built from TRBV5-4 and TRBJ1-1, with TRBD1 matching over 7 bases. The CDR3 consists of 12 residues. The germline V gene has CDR1 SGHNT and CDR2 YYREEE (reference sequence). Trimming removed 0 bases from V and 10 bases from J; junction bases left unmatched: 3.

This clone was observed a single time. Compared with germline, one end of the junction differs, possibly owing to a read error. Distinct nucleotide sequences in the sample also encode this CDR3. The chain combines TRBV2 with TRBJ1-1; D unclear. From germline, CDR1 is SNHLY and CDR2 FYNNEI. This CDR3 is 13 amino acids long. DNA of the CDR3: TGTGCCAGCAAGGTAGACATGAACACAGAAGCTTTCTTT. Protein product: CASKVDMNTEAFF.

Here the CDR3 reads CASSDGASETQYF. In DNA form, the CDR3 reads TGTGCCAGCAGTGACGGAGCTAGCGAGACCCAGTACTTC. The chain employs TRBV2 and TRBJ2-5, with TRBD2 as a possible D gene (5 bases). The CDR3 totals 13 residues. From germline, CDR1 is SNHLY and CDR2 FYNNEI. Trimming stripped 3 bases from V and 5 bases from J, with 10 bases between.

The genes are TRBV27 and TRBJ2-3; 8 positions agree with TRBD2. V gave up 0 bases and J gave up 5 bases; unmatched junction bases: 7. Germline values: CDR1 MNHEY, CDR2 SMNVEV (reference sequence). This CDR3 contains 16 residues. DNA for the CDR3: TGTGCCAGCAGTTTATCTTACAGCGGGAGAATAGATACGCAGTATTTT. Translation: CASSLSYSGRIDTQYF.

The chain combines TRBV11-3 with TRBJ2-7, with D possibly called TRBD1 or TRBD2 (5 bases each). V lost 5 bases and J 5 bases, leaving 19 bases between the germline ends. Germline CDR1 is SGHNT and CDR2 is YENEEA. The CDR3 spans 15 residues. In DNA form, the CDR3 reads TGTGCCAGCAGCACCGGGGCCCCAAGACGAGACGAGCAGTACTTC. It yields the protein CASSTGAPRRDEQYF.

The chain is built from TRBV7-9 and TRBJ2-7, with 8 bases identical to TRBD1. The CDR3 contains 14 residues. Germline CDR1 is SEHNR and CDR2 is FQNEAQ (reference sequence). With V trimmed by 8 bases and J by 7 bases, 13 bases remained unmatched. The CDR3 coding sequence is TGTGCCAGCCGCCGTTCAGGGGGCATGTCGGAGCAGTACTTC. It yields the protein CASRRSGGMSEQYF.

In nucleotides, the CDR3 is TGTGCCAGCAGCTTACTAGTTTCGTGGCGAGAATTGAACACCGGGGAGCTGTTTTTT. Translating gives CASSLLVSWRELNTGELFF. The chain links TRBV13 to TRBJ2-2; D remains ambiguous. In germline, CDR1 is PRHDT, CDR2 FYEKMQ (reference sequence). This CDR3 has 19 amino acids. V was trimmed by 2 bases and J by 1 base, leaving 20 bases between them.

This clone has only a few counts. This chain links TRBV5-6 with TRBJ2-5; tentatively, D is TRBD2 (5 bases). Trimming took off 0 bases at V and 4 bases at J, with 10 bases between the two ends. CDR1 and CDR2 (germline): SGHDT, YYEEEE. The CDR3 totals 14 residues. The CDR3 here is CASSLEVGVETQYF. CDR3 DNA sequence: TGTGCCAGCAGCTTGGAAGTCGGGGTAGAGACCCAGTACTTC.

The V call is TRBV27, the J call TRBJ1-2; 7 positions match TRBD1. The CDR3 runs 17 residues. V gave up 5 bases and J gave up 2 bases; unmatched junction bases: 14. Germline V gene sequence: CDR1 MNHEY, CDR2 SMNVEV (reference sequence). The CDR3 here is CASSPSDRPPTNYGYTF. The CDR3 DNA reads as TGTGCCAGCAGTCCCTCGGACAGGCCTCCGACGAACTATGGCTACACCTTC.

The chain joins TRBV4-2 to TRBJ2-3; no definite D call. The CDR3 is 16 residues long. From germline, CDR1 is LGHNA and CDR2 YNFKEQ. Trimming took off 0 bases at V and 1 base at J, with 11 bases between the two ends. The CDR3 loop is CASSQDIAGGTDTQYF. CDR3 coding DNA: TGTGCCAGCAGCCAAGATATCGCCGGCGGCACAGATACGCAGTATTTT.

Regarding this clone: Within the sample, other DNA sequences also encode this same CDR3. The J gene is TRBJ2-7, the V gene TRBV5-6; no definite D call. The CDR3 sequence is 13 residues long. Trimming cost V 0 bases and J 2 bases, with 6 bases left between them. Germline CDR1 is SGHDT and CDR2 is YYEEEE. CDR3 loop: CASSLGRAYEQYF. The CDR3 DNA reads TGTGCCAGCAGCTTGGGACGTGCCTACGAGCAGTACTTC.

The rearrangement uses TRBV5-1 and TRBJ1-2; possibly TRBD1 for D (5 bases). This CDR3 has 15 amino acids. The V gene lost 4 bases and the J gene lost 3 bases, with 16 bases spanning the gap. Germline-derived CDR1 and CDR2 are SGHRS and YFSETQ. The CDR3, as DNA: TGCGCCAGCAGCCCCGGGGGGGGACTTCACTATGGCTACACCTTC. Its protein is CASSPGGGLHYGYTF.

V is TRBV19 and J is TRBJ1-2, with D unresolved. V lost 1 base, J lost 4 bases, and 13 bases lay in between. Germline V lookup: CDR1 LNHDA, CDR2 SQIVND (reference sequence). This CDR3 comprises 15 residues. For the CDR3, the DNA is TGTGCCAGTAGTATAGCGGGAGAAGGCGCCTATGGCTACACCTTC. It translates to CASSIAGEGAYGYTF. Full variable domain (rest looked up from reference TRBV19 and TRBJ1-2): DGGITQSPKYLFRKEGQNVTLSCEQNLNHDAMYWYRQDPGQGLRLIYYSQIVNDFQKGDIAEGYSVSREKKESFPLTVTSAQKNPTAFYLCASSIAGEGAYGYTFGSGTRLTVV.